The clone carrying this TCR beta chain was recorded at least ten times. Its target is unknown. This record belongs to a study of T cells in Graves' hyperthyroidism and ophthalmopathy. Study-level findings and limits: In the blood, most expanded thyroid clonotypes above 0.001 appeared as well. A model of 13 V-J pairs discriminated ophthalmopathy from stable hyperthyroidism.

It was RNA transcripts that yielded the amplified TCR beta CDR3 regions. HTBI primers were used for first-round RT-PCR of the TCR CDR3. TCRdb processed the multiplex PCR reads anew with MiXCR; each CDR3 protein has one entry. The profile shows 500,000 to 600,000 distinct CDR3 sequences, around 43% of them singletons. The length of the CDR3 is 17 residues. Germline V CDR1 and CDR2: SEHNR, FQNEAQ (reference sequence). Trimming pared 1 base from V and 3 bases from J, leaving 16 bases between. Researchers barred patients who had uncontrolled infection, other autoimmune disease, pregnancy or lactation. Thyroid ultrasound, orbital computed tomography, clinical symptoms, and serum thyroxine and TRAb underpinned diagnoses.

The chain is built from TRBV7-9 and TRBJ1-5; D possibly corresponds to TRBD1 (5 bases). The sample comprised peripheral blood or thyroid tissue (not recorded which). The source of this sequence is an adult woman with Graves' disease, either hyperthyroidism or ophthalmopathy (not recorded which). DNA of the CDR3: TGTGCCAGCAGCTTAGGGGAGACAGTAGGGGCCAATCAGCCCCAGCATTTT. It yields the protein CASSLGETVGANQPQHF. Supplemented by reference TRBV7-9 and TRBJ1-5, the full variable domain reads DTGVSQNPRHKITKRGQNVTFRCDPISEHNRLYWYRQTLGQGPEFLTYFQNEAQLEKSRLLSDRFSAERPKGSFSTLEIQRTEQGDSAMYLCASSLGETVGANQPQHFGDGTRLSIL.